One and the same sample provided the 30 T cell receptor beta chains below, sequenced in a study of T cell responses to AZD1222 COVID-19 vaccine. TCRdb keeps only in-frame clones here, not all; method: immunoSEQ multiplex PCR. The sample has about 110,000 clones; around 83% are singletons. The material sequenced was peripheral blood, taken on day 0 of AZD1222 vaccination. The receptors here all came from an adult in good health.

V is TRBV20-1 and J is TRBJ1-2, with D possibly matching TRBD1 (5 bases). Germline V lookup: CDR1 DFQATT, CDR2 SNEGSKA (reference sequence). V was clipped by 4 bases and J by 7 bases, with 7 bases between them. The CDR3 is made up of 10 amino acids. The DNA of the CDR3 is TGCAGTGCTACCAGGGCTGGCTACACCTTC. Translation: CSATRAGYTF.

This clone was picked up a small number of times. This sample includes further DNA sequences coding for the same CDR3. The V and J genes are TRBV5-1 and TRBJ2-3, with 8 bases aligning to TRBD1. The ends lost 3 bases at V and 3 bases at J; junction bases unmatched: 3. The CDR3 spans 14 residues. Germline V gene sequence: CDR1 SGHRS, CDR2 YFSETQ. The CDR3, as DNA: TGCGCCAGCAGCTCTGGACAGGGAACAGATACGCAGTATTTT. It translates to CASSSGQGTDTQYF.

The chain is built from TRBV5-6 and TRBJ1-2; D not certain. The germline CDR1 and CDR2 sequences are SGHDT and YYEEEE. Trimming stripped 1 base from V and 7 bases from J, with 11 bases between. This CDR3 has 13 residues. The chain's CDR3 is CASSLQMNPGYTF. CDR3 in DNA: TGTGCCAGCAGCTTGCAAATGAATCCTGGCTACACCTTC.

V and J are TRBV28 and TRBJ1-2; D is possibly TRBD1 (6 bases). The CDR3 sequence is 14 residues long. Trimming took 3 bases from V and 7 from J, leaving 15 bases between them. Germline V gene lookup returns CDR1 MDHEN and CDR2 SYDVKM. For the CDR3, the DNA is TGTGCCAGCAGTTTGGTCGGGGGCGCATTTGGCTACACCTTC. It is translated as CASSLVGGAFGYTF.

This clone was recorded once. This sequence joins TRBV5-1 and TRBJ1-2; D possibly corresponds to TRBD1 (5 bases). The CDR3 is made up of 15 amino acids. Trimming shortened V by 0 bases and J by 3 bases, and 12 bases separated the two germline ends. The germline CDR1 and CDR2 sequences are SGHRS and YFSETQ. The CDR3 nucleotides read TGCGCCAGCAGCTTGGTTGTTCAGGGTGACTATGGCTACACCTTC. The encoded protein is CASSLVVQGDYGYTF.

The V gene is TRBV7-8, the J gene TRBJ1-5; 8 positions match TRBD1. CDR1 is SGHVS, CDR2 FQNEAQ, per germline. V was clipped by 8 bases and J by 2 bases; unmatched bases: 8. This CDR3 has 15 amino acids. The CDR3 coding sequence is TGTGCCAGCGGCGAACAGGGGGTCGGCAATCAGCCCCAGCATTTT. This gives the protein CASGEQGVGNQPQHF.

This chain uses TRBV6-2 or TRBV6-3 with TRBJ1-2; D is unclear. The CDR3 length is 15 residues. Trimming shortened V by 2 bases and J by 2 bases, and 12 bases separated the two germline ends. Per the germline V gene, CDR1 is MNHEY and CDR2 is SVGEGT. The CDR3 DNA is TGTGCCAGCAGTTACCCGATGGACGGAAACTATGGCTACACCTTC. Translation gives CASSYPMDGNYGYTF.

The chain uses TRBV7-6 and TRBJ2-1; 12 nucleotides match TRBD2. The J segment lost 5 bases and the V segment lost 5 bases, leaving 10 bases of the junction unmatched. CDR1 and CDR2 from the germline V gene are SGHVS and FNYEAQ. The CDR3 is 17 residues long. CDR3 nucleotide sequence: TGTGCCAGCAGCCCAAGGGCTAGCGGGGGGGCCCACAATGAGCAGTTCTTC. This encodes CASSPRASGGAHNEQFF.

This clone was seen a few times. This chain uses TRBV3-1 (or the pseudogene TRBV3-2) with TRBJ2-3; tentatively, D is TRBD1 or TRBD2 (6 bases each). This CDR3 is built from 17 residues. Germline V lookup: CDR1 LGHDT, CDR2 YNNKEL (reference sequence). V dropped 3 bases and J dropped 2 bases, with 18 bases sitting between them. CDR3 nucleotide sequence: TGTGCCAGCAGCCATCTACTAAGGGGGGCAGACACAGATACGCAGTATTTT. The encoded protein is CASSHLLRGADTDTQYF.

This clone was counted between two and nine times. The chain carries TRBV7-9 and TRBJ2-2; D uncertain. The germline V gene encodes CDR1 SEHNR and CDR2 FQNEAQ (reference sequence). The germline V and J ends were trimmed by 3 bases and 4 bases, with 9 bases remaining between them. The CDR3 is 14 amino acids. The CDR3 reads CASSFLQTTGELFF. The CDR3 nucleotides are TGTGCCAGCAGCTTTTTACAGACCACCGGGGAGCTGTTTTTT.

J is TRBJ1-5 and V is TRBV6-5; D may be TRBD1 (5 bases). The V end was cut by 7 bases, the J end by 7 bases, with 17 bases between. The germline gives CDR1 MNHEY, CDR2 SVGAGI. The CDR3 length is 14 residues. The CDR3 region has the DNA TGTGCCAGCACCCCGTCAGGGAGAGGGCAGCCCCAGCATTTT. Amino acid sequence: CASTPSGRGQPQHF.

The chain combines TRBV7-2 with TRBJ1-5; D uncertain. The CDR3 length is 13 residues. The V end was cut by 1 base, the J end by 4 bases, with 5 bases between. Germline CDR1 reads SGHTA; CDR2 reads FQGNSA. CDR3 residues: CASSLDQNQPQHF. CDR3 in DNA: TGTGCCAGCAGCTTAGACCAGAATCAGCCCCAGCATTTT.

The chain uses TRBV5-1 and TRBJ1-4; 10 bases match TRBD1. The ends lost 4 bases at V and 3 bases at J; junction bases unmatched: 15. The germline CDR1 and CDR2 sequences are SGHRS and YFSETQ. The CDR3 runs to 19 residues. CDR3: CASSPGPRQGALSNEKLFF. CDR3 DNA sequence: TGCGCCAGCAGCCCCGGCCCCCGACAGGGGGCTTTGTCTAATGAAAAACTGTTTTTT. Using reference TRBV5-1 and TRBJ1-4 for the parts outside the CDR3, the full variable domain is KAGVTQTPRYLIKTRGQQVTLSCSPISGHRSVSWYQQTPGQGLQFLFEYFSETQRNKGNFPGRFSGRQFSNSRSEMNVSTLELGDSALYLCASSPGPRQGALSNEKLFFGSGTQLSVL.

This clone was detected only a few times. V is TRBV21-1 and J is TRBJ1-5; the D segment call TRBD1 is taken from the table without a DNA check. TRBV21-1 corresponds to a pseudogene. The CDR3 runs to 19 residues. The CDR3 region is CASSKRRRDCPFSNQPQHF. The CDR3 DNA reads as TGTGCCAGCAGCAAAAGGCGCAGGGATTGTCCCTTTAGCAATCAGCCCCAGCATTTT.

The chain employs TRBV12-3 or TRBV12-4 and TRBJ1-2; D is uncertain. Between the trimmed V and J ends, which lost 6 bases and 5 bases, there was a span of 10 bases. The CDR3 has 12 residues. Here the CDR3 DNA reads TGTGCCAGCAGCCGCACAAGATATGGCTACACCTTC. This translates into CASSRTRYGYTF.

The chain links TRBV6-5 to TRBJ2-6, with D maybe TRBD2 (5 bases). The CDR3 sequence is 15 residues long. Per the germline V gene, CDR1 is MNHEY and CDR2 is SVGAGI. Trimming pared 5 bases from V and 0 bases from J, leaving 8 bases between. The CDR3 bases are TGTGCCAGCAGTCCCCTAGCCTCTGGGGCCAACGTCCTGACTTTC. As protein: CASSPLASGANVLTF.

The chain employs TRBV18 and TRBJ1-6; TRBD1 might be the D (5 bases). The germline V gene has CDR1 KGHSH and CDR2 LQKENI. V shed 2 bases and J shed 2 bases, with 7 bases lying between them. The CDR3 covers 15 residues. The CDR3 region has the DNA TGTGCCAGCTCACCAACAGGTCCCTATAATTCACCCCTCCACTTT. Amino acid sequence: CASSPTGPYNSPLHF.

The chain is built from TRBV30 and TRBJ1-5; D is unresolved. The germline V gene has CDR1 GTSNPN and CDR2 SVGIG (reference sequence). Trimming removed 0 bases at V and 5 bases at J, with 8 bases between. The CDR3 loop spans 13 amino acids. The CDR3 sequence: CAWSVQQDQPQHF. CDR3 DNA: TGTGCCTGGAGTGTGCAGCAAGATCAGCCCCAGCATTTT.

This chain joins TRBV3-1 (or the pseudogene TRBV3-2) and TRBJ1-3; D gene uncertain. The CDR3 runs 17 residues. From germline, CDR1 is LGHDT and CDR2 YNNKEL (reference sequence). Trimming took 1 base from V and 1 from J, leaving 14 bases between them. CDR3 sequence (DNA): TGTGCCAGCAGCCAAGCCCCCCGGGGAGGGTCTGGAAACACCATATATTTT. The encoded protein is CASSQAPRGGSGNTIYF.

V gene TRBV28 combines with J gene TRBJ2-5; perhaps D is TRBD1 or TRBD2 (5 bases each). From germline, CDR1 is MDHEN and CDR2 SYDVKM. The CDR3 runs to 18 residues. V lost 2 bases to trimming and J lost 1 base, with 20 bases between them. DNA for the CDR3: TGTGCCAGCAGTTTACCCCCACGAGGGGCACGGATCCAAGAGACCCAGTACTTC. This encodes CASSLPPRGARIQETQYF.

The chain has TRBV6-6 and TRBJ2-3; D might be TRBD1 (5 bases). The length of the CDR3 is 15 residues. CDR1 MNHNY and CDR2 SVGAGI come from the germline V gene (reference sequence). V lost 2 bases and J 0 bases, leaving 9 bases between the germline ends. The CDR3 bases are TGTGCCAGCAGTTACGTAGGGGCTAGCACAGATACGCAGTATTTT. It encodes CASSYVGASTDTQYF.

The chain is built from TRBV6-1 and TRBJ1-2; no reliable D call. Trimming pared 1 base from V and 7 bases from J, leaving 16 bases between. Germline-derived CDR1 and CDR2 are MNHNS and SASEGT. The CDR3 has 15 amino acids. CDR3 DNA: TGTGCCAGCAGTGAAGAGGAGAGGCTTATCCTTGGCTACACCTTC. This encodes CASSEEERLILGYTF.

This clone occurred once. The V gene is TRBV20-1, the J gene TRBJ1-2; unclear D gene. Trimming removed 3 bases from V and 1 base from J, with 12 bases in between. Per germline, CDR1 DFQATT and CDR2 SNEGSKA (reference sequence). The CDR3 has 14 residues. This chain's CDR3 is CSASPHIGNYGYTF. The CDR3 DNA is TGCAGTGCTAGTCCCCATATTGGTAACTATGGCTACACCTTC.

This clone was seen only once. This rearrangement joins TRBV3-1 (or the pseudogene TRBV3-2) to TRBJ1-5; the D gene is possibly TRBD1 (5 bases). This CDR3 is 13 amino acids long. The V end was cut by 4 bases, the J end by 5 bases, with 9 bases between. Germline CDR1 LGHDT, CDR2 YNNKEL (reference sequence). The CDR3 DNA sequence: TGTGCCAGCAGCCGGGGGGGAGATCAGCCCCAGCATTTT. It yields the protein CASSRGGDQPQHF.

The chain links TRBV10-3 to TRBJ1-4, with unresolved D. With 3 bases removed from V and 5 bases from J, the gap between germline ends came to 10 bases. The CDR3 extends over 14 amino acids. Per the germline V gene, CDR1 is ENHRY and CDR2 is SYGVKD. The CDR3 DNA reads as TGTGCCATCAGTGACGGAAAGAAAAATGAAAAACTGTTTTTT. This sequence encodes CAISDGKKNEKLFF.

J is TRBJ2-5 and V is TRBV14; D possibly corresponds to TRBD2 (5 bases). Looked up from germline, CDR1 is SGHDN and CDR2 is FVKESK. Trimming stripped 4 bases from V and 5 bases from J, with 11 bases between. The CDR3 spans 13 residues. The CDR3 DNA sequence: TGTGCCAGCAGCCCGCGACCGGGGGAGACCCAGTACTTC. It encodes CASSPRPGETQYF.

The genes are TRBV4-2 and TRBJ1-2; D gene ambiguous. V gave up 1 base and J gave up 1 base, with 10 bases separating them. Germline V gene lookup returns CDR1 LGHNA and CDR2 YNFKEQ. This CDR3 comprises 15 residues. The CDR3 here is CASSQAPGDNYGYTF. For the CDR3, the DNA is TGTGCCAGCAGCCAAGCCCCCGGTGATAACTATGGCTACACCTTC.

V is TRBV28 and J is TRBJ1-2, with a possible D match to TRBD1 (5 bases). CDR1 is MDHEN, CDR2 SYDVKM, per germline. V lost 5 bases, J lost 4 bases, and 14 bases lay in between. This CDR3 spans 14 amino acids. CDR3 nucleotides: TGTGCCAGCAGTCCCCAGACAGAGACCTATGGCTACACCTTC. Translated: CASSPQTETYGYTF.

The chain joins TRBV30 to TRBJ1-2; D is perhaps TRBD1 (5 bases). The germline CDR1 and CDR2 sequences are GTSNPN and SVGIG (reference sequence). This CDR3 is built from 11 residues. V lost 5 bases and J 8 bases, leaving 12 bases between the germline ends. The CDR3, as DNA: TGTGCCTGGCGAGGGACCCGGGGCTACACCTTC. Protein sequence: CAWRGTRGYTF.

The genes are TRBV5-1 and TRBJ2-5; D not resolved. The CDR3 is made up of 13 amino acids. Germline loops: CDR1 SGHRS, CDR2 YFSETQ. The V end lost 5 bases, the J end lost 5 bases, and 13 bases lay between the germline ends. CDR3 in amino acids: CASRQWVDETQYF. The DNA of the CDR3 is TGCGCCAGCAGACAGTGGGTGGATGAGACCCAGTACTTC.